This T cell receptor (beta chain) was captured in a study of beta chain features in type 1 diabetes. On the study more broadly: Patients were similar to healthy donors in age and gender (as well as in cell yields).

Reverse transcription of all isolated RNA meant that expressed TCRB transcripts were sequenced. Generated by immunoSEQ multiplex PCR, the TCRdb table keeps only in-frame clones and is missing some. In the table there are about 170,000 clones, around 8% of which are singletons. Turning to this clone: What it binds is not known.

Regarding the study as a whole: Shortening of TCRB CDR3s, moderate but significant, appeared in all four CD4+ subsets of Type 1 diabetes patients. Fewer insertions but more deletions were seen at VDJ junctions in type 1 diabetes patients.

The germline CDR1 and CDR2 sequences are DFQATT and SNEGSKA (reference sequence). The V gene lost 4 bases and the J gene lost 6 bases, with 9 bases spanning the gap. The CDR3 is 11 amino acids. CD4+ cells of the naive, central memory, regulatory and stem cell-like memory types were sorted via CD45RO/CCR7/CD25/CD127/CD95/CD27. Sequencing input: central memory CD4+ T cells from blood. The V call is TRBV20-1, the J call TRBJ1-1; D call uncertain. The clonotype originates from a woman aged 40-49 years with type 1 diabetes. The CDR3 DNA reads TGCAGTGCTACCCCGGTATCTGAAGCTTTCTTT. This gives the protein CSATPVSEAFF.